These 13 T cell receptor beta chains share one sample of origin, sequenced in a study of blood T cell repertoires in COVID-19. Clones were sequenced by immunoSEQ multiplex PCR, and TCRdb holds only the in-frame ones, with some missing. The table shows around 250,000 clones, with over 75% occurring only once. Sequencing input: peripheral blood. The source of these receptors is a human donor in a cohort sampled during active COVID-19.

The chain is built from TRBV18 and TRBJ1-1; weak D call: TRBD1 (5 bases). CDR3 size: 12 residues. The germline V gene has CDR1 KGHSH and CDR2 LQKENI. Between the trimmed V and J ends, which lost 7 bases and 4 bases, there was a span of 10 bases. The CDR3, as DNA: TGTGCCAGCTTCAGGGTGGGCACTGAAGCTTTCTTT. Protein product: CASFRVGTEAFF.

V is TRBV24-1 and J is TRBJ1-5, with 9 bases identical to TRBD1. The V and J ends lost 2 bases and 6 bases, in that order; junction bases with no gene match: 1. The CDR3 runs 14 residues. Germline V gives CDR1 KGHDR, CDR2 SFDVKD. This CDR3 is CATSDSTGGQPQHF. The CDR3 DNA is TGTGCCACCAGTGATTCGACAGGGGGTCAGCCCCAGCATTTT.

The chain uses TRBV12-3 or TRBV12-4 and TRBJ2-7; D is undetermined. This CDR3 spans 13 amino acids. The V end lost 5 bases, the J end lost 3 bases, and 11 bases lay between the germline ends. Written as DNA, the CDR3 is TGTGCCAGCAGTAAAAAGACGGGCTACGAGCAGTACTTC. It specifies CASSKKTGYEQYF.

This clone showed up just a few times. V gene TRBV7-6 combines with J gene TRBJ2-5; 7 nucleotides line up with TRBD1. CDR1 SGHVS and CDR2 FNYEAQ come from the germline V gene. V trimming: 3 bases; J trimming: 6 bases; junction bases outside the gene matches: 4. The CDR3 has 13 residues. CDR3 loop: CASSFGQAKTQYF. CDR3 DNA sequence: TGTGCCAGCAGCTTTGGACAGGCAAAGACCCAGTACTTC.

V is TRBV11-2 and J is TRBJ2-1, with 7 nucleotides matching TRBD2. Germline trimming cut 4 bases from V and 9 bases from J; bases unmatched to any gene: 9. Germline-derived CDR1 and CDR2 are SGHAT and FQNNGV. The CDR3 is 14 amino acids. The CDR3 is CASSSAGRTGEQFF. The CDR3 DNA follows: TGTGCCAGCAGCTCAGCCGGGAGGACGGGTGAGCAGTTCTTC. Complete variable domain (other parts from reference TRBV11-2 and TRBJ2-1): EAGVAQSPRYKIIEKRQSVAFWCNPISGHATLYWYQQILGQGPKLLIQFQNNGVVDDSQLPKDRFSAERLKGVDSTLKIQPAKLEDSAVYLCASSSAGRTGEQFFGPGTRLTVL.

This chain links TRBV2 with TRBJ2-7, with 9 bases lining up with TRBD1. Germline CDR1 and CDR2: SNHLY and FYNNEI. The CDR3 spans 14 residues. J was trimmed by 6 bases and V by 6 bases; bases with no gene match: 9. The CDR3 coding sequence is TGTGCCAGCAGAGGGGACAGGGTCAGGGGCGAGCAGTACTTC. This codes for CASRGDRVRGEQYF.

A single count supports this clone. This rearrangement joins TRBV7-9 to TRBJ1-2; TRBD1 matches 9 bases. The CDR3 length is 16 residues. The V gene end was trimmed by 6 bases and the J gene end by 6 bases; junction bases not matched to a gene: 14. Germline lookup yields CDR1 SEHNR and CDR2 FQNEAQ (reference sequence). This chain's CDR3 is CASSSFPGQGMNGYTF. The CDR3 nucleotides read TGTGCCAGCAGTTCTTTCCCGGGACAGGGAATGAATGGCTACACCTTC.

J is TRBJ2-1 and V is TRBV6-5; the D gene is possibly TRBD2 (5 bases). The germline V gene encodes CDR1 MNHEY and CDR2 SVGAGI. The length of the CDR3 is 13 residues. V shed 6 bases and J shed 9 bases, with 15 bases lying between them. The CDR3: CASSPDGRGEQFF. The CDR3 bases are TGTGCCAGCAGCCCGGATGGACGGGGTGAGCAGTTCTTC.

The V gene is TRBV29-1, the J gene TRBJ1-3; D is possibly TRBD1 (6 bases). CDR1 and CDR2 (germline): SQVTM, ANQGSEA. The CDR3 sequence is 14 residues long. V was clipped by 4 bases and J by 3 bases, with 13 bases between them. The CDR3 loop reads CSVASGGYGNTIYF. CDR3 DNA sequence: TGCAGCGTTGCTTCGGGGGGCTATGGAAACACCATATATTTT.

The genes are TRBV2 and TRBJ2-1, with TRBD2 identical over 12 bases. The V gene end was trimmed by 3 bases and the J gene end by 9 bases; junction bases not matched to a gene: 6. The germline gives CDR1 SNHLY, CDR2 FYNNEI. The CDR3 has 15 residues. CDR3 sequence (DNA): TGTGCCAGCAGTGATCCGGGACTAGCGGGCATTGAGCAGTTCTTC. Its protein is CASSDPGLAGIEQFF.

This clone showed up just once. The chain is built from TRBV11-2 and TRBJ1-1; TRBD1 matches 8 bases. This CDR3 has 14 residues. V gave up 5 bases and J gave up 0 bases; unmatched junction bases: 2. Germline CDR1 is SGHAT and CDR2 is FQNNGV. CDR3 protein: CASSQGAMNTEAFF. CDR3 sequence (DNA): TGTGCCAGCAGCCAGGGGGCAATGAACACTGAAGCTTTCTTT.

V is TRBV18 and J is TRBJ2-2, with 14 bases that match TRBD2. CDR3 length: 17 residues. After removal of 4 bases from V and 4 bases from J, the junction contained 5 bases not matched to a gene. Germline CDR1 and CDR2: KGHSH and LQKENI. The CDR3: CASSQGLAGGGTGELFF. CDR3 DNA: TGTGCCAGCTCACAAGGACTAGCGGGAGGCGGCACCGGGGAGCTGTTTTTT.

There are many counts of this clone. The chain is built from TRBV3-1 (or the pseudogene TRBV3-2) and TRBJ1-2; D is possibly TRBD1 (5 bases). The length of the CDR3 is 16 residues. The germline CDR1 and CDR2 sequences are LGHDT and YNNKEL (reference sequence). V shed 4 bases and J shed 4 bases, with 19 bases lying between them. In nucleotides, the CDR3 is TGTGCCAGCAGCCGAACTCATACAGGAGCCGGCTATGGCTACACCTTC. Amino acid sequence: CASSRTHTGAGYGYTF.